The T cell receptor (beta chain) described here comes from a study of blood T cell repertoires in COVID-19. At the level of the study: Collection of acute and convalescent COVID-19 samples took place in the United States, Italy and Spain. T cells, B-cell-depleted T cells, or PBMCs provided the cDNA or gDNA that served as material.

Data came from immunoSEQ multiplex PCR; TCRdb stores just in-frame clones and leaves some out. The profile shows more than 50,000 clones, about three quarters of them singletons. The CDR3 loop spans 13 amino acids. CDR1 and CDR2 (germline): KGHDR, SFDVKD. The V and J ends lost 1 base and 4 bases respectively, with 6 bases between them. The sequencing input was peripheral blood. The rearrangement uses TRBV24-1 and TRBJ2-5; D gene ambiguous. The TCR originated in a man aged 65-85 years with active or convalescent COVID-19. CDR3 amino acids: CATSDFQLETQYF. The DNA of the CDR3 is TGTGCCACCAGTGATTTTCAGTTAGAGACCCAGTACTTC.